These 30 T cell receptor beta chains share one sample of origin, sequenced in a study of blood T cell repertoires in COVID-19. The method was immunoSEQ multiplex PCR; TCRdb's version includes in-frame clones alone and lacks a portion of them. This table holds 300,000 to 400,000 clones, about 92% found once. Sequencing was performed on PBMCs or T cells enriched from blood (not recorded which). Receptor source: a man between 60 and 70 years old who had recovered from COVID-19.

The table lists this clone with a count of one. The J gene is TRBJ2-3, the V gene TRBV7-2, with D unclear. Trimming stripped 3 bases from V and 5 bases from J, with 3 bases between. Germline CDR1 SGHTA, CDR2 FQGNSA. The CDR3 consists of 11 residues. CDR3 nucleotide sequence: TGTGCCAGCAGCTTCTTAGATACGCAGTATTTT. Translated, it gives CASSFLDTQYF.

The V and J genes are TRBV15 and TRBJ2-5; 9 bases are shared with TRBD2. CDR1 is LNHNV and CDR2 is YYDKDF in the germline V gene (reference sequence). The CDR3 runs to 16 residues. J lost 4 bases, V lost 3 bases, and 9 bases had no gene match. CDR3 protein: CATSRMLAGIGETQYF. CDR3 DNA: TGTGCCACCAGCAGGATGCTAGCGGGGATCGGAGAGACCCAGTACTTC.

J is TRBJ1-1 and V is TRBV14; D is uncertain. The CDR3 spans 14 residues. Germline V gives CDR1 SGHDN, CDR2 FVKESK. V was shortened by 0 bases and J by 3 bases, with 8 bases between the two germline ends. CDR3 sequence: CASSQDFSDTEAFF. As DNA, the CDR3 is TGTGCCAGCAGCCAAGATTTCTCGGACACTGAAGCTTTCTTT.

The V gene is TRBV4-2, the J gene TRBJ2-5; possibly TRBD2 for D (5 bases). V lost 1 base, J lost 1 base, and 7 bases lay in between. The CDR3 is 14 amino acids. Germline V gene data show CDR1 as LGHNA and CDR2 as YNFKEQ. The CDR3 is CASSQAGVQETQYF. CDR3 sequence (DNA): TGTGCCAGCAGCCAAGCCGGGGTCCAAGAGACCCAGTACTTC.

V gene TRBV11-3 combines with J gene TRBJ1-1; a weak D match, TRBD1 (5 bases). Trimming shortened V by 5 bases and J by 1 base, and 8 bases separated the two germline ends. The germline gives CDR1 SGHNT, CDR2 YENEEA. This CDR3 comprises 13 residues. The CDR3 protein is CASSVRENTEAFF. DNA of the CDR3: TGTGCCAGCAGCGTCAGGGAGAACACTGAAGCTTTCTTT.

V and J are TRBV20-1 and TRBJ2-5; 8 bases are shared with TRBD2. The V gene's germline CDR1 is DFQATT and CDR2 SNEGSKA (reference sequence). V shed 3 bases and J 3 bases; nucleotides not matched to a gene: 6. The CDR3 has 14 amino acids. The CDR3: CSASPGLVEETQYF. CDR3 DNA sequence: TGCAGTGCTAGTCCGGGACTAGTGGAAGAGACCCAGTACTTC.

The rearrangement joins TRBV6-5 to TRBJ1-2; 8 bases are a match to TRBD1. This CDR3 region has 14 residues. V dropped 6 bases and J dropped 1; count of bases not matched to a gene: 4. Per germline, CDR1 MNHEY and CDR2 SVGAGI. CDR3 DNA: TGTGCCAGCAGGGGACAGGATTATAACTATGGCTACACCTTC. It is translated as CASRGQDYNYGYTF.

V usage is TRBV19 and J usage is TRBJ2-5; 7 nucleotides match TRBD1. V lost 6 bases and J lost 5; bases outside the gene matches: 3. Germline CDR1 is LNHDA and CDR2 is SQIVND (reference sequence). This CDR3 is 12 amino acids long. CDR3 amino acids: CASSPQGETQYF. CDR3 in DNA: TGTGCCAGTAGCCCACAGGGGGAGACCCAGTACTTC.

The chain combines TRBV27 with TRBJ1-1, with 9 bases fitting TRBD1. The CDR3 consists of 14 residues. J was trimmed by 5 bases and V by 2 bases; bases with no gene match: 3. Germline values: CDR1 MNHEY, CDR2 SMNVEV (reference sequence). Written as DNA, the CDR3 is TGTGCCAGCAGTTTAAGACAGGGGGGTACTGAAGCTTTCTTT. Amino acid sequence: CASSLRQGGTEAFF.

The CDR3 sequence is CASSTTGGTGELFF. Here the CDR3 DNA reads TGTGCCAGCAGCACGACCGGGGGCACCGGGGAGCTGTTTTTT. The chain carries TRBV7-9 and TRBJ2-2; D may be TRBD2 (6 bases). There are 14 residues in the CDR3. Trimming removed 5 bases from V and 4 bases from J, with 11 bases in between. Per germline, CDR1 SEHNR and CDR2 FQNEAQ (reference sequence). The variable domain in full, with the rest retrieved from reference TRBV7-9 and TRBJ2-2, is DTGVSQNPRHKITKRGQNVTFRCDPISEHNRLYWYRQTLGQGPEFLTYFQNEAQLEKSRLLSDRFSAERPKGSFSTLEIQRTEQGDSAMYLCASSTTGGTGELFFGEGSRLTVL.

CDR3 sequence: CASTGQLTDTQYF. DNA of the CDR3: TGTGCCAGTACCGGACAGTTAACAGATACGCAGTATTTT. The J gene is TRBJ2-3, the V gene TRBV19, with D possibly being TRBD1 (6 bases). The length of the CDR3 is 13 residues. The V gene's germline CDR1 is LNHDA and CDR2 SQIVND (reference sequence). Trimming took off 7 bases at V and 3 bases at J, with 11 bases between the two ends. Drawing the rest from reference TRBV19 and TRBJ2-3, the complete variable domain is DGGITQSPKYLFRKEGQNVTLSCEQNLNHDAMYWYRQDPGQGLRLIYYSQIVNDFQKGDIAEGYSVSREKKESFPLTVTSAQKNPTAFYLCASTGQLTDTQYFGPGTRLTVL.

The CDR3 nucleotides read TGTGCCTGGAGTGAGTTCGGGGCAGGGGTTGAAAAACTGTTTTTT. Encoded protein: CAWSEFGAGVEKLFF. The J gene is TRBJ1-4, the V gene TRBV30, with a tentative D call TRBD1 (6 bases). This CDR3 is 15 amino acids long. V lost 1 base, J lost 7 bases, and 16 bases lay in between. Germline V gives CDR1 GTSNPN, CDR2 SVGIG (reference sequence).

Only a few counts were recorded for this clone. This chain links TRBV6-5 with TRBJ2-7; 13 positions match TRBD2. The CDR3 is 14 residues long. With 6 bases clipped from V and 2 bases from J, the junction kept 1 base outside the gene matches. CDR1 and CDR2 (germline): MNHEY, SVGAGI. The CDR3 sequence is CASRGLAGPYEQYF. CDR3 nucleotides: TGTGCCAGCAGGGGACTAGCGGGACCCTACGAGCAGTACTTC.

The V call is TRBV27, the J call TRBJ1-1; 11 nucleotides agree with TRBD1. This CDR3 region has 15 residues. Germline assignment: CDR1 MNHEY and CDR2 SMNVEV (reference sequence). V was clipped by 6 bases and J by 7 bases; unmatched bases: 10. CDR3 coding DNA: TGTGCCAGCAGCAACTTAGGACAGGGGGCTCTTGAAGCTTTCTTT. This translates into CASSNLGQGALEAFF.

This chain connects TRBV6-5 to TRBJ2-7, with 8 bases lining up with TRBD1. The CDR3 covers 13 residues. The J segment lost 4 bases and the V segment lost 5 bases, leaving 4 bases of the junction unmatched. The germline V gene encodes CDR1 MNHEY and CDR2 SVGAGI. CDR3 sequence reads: CASSKTGGYEQYF. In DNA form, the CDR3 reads TGTGCCAGCAGTAAAACAGGGGGGTACGAGCAGTACTTC.

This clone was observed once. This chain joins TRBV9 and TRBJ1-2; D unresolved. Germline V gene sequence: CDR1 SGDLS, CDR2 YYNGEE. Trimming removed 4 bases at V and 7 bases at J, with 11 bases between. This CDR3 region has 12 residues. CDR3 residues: CASSLSDGGYTF. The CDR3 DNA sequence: TGTGCCAGCAGCCTTTCAGATGGTGGCTACACCTTC.

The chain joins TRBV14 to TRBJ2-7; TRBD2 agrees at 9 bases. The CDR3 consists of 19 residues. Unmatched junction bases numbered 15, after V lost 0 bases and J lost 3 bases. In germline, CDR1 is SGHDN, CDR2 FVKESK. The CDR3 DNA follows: TGTGCCAGCAGCCAAGATCGGCGCGGTAGCGGGAGTCGAGACTACGAGCAGTACTTC. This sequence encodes CASSQDRRGSGSRDYEQYF.

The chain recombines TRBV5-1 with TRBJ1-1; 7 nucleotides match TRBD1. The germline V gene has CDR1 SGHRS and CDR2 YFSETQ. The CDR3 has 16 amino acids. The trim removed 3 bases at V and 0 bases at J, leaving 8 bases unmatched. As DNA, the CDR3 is TGCGCCAGCAGCTATCTTGTGGGACAGTTGAACACTGAAGCTTTCTTT. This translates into CASSYLVGQLNTEAFF.

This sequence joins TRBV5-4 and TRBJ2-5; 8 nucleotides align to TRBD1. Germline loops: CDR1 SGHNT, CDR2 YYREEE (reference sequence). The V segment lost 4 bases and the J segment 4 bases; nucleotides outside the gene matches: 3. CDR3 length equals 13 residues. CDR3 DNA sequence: TGTGCCAGCAGCCCAGGGGGCTTAGAGACCCAGTACTTC. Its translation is CASSPGGLETQYF.

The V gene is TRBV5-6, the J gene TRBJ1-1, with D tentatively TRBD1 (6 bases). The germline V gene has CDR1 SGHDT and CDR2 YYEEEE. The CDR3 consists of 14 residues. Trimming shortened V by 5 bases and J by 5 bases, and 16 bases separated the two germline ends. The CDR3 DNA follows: TGTGCCAGCAGGAGCAGGGGCGCAGGAACTGAAGCTTTCTTT. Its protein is CASRSRGAGTEAFF. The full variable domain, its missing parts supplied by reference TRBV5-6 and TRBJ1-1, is DAGVTQSPTHLIKTRGQQVTLRCSPKSGHDTVSWYQQALGQGPQFIFQYYEEEERQRGNFPDRFSGHQFPNYSSELNVNALLLGDSALYLCASRSRGAGTEAFFGQGTRLTVV.

The DNA of the CDR3 is TGTGCCAGCAGCCAAAGGCCCCTCCGGGGGTTTCCGTACTTC. Translating gives CASSQRPLRGFPYF. The chain couples TRBV3-1 (or the pseudogene TRBV3-2) to TRBJ2-7; D is perhaps TRBD2 (6 bases). The CDR3 has 14 amino acids. CDR1 is LGHDT and CDR2 is YNNKEL in the germline V gene (reference sequence). V lost 2 bases and J 12 bases, leaving 20 bases between the germline ends.

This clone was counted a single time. The CDR3 reads CASRDQGGPDTQYF. Here the CDR3 DNA reads TGTGCCAGCAGGGACCAAGGGGGCCCAGATACGCAGTATTTT. The chain combines TRBV6-5 with TRBJ2-3; the match to TRBD1 covers 7 bases. The CDR3 extends over 14 amino acids. Germline V gene lookup returns CDR1 MNHEY and CDR2 SVGAGI. V lost 6 bases, J lost 4 bases, and 7 bases stayed unmatched.

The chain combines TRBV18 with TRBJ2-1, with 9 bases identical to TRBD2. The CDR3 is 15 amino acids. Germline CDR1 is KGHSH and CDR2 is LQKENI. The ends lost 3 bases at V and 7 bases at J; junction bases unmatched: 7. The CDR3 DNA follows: TGTGCCAGCTCACCGACTAGCGGACGGACTAATGAGCAGTTCTTC. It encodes CASSPTSGRTNEQFF.

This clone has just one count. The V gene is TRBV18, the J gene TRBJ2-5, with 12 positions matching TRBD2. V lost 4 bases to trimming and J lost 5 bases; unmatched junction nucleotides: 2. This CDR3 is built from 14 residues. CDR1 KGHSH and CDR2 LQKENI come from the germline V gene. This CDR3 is CASSRTSGVETQYF. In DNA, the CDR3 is TGTGCCAGCTCACGGACTAGCGGGGTTGAGACCCAGTACTTC.

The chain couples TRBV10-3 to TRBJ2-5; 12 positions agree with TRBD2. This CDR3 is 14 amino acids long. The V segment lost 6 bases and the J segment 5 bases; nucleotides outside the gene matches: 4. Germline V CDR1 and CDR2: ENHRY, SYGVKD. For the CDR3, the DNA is TGTGCCATCAGCGGGACTAGCGGGCGGGAGACCCAGTACTTC. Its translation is CAISGTSGRETQYF.

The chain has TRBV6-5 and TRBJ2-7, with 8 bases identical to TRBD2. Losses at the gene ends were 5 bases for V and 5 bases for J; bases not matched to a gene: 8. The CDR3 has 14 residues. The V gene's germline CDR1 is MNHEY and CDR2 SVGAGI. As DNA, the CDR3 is TGTGCCAGCAGTCGGGGGGGTGGTTCCCACGAGCAGTACTTC. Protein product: CASSRGGGSHEQYF.

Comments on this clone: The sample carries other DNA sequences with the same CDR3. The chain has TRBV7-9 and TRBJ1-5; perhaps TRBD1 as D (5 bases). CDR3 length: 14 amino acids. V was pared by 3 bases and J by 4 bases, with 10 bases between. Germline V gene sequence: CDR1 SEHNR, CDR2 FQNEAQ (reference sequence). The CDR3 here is CASSLGQGNQPQHF. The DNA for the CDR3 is TGTGCCAGCAGCTTGGGCCAGGGAAATCAGCCCCAGCATTTT. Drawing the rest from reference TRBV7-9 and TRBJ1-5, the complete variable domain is DTGVSQNPRHKITKRGQNVTFRCDPISEHNRLYWYRQTLGQGPEFLTYFQNEAQLEKSRLLSDRFSAERPKGSFSTLEIQRTEQGDSAMYLCASSLGQGNQPQHFGDGTRLSIL.

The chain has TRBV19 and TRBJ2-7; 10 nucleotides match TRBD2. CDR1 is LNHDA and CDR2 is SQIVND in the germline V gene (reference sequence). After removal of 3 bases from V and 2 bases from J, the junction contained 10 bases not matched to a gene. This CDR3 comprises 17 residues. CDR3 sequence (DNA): TGTGCCAGTAGTATGACTAGCGGGCGGTTGGGGCCCTACGAGCAGTACTTC. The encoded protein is CASSMTSGRLGPYEQYF.

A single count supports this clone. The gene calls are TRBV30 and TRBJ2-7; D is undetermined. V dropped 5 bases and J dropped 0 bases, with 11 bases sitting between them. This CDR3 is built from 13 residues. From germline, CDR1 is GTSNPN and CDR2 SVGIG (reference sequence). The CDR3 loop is CAWRIPGSYEQYF. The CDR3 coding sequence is TGTGCCTGGCGGATACCGGGCTCCTACGAGCAGTACTTC. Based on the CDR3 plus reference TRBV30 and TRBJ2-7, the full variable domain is SQTIHQWPATLVQPVGSPLSLECTVEGTSNPNLYWYRQAAGRGLQLLFYSVGIGQISSEVPQNLSASRPQDRQFILSSKKLLLSDSGFYLCAWRIPGSYEQYFGPGTRLTVT.

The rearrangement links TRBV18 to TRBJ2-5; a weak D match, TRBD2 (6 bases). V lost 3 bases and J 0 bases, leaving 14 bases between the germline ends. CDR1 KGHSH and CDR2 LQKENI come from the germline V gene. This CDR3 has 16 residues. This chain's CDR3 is CASSPAIAENQETQYF. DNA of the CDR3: TGTGCCAGCTCACCCGCCATAGCGGAGAACCAAGAGACCCAGTACTTC.